Sequencing of this T cell receptor beta chain was carried out in a study of spatial heterogeneity in lung cancer. Study-level background: More than eight raw reads, on average, carried each unique TCR and UMI combination.

Broader study findings: Expanded alpha and beta TCR counts within tumors tracked tumor mutation counts. The authors estimated that approximately 7% of tumor T cells were covered for alpha chains and about 12% for beta chains.

This clonotype appeared many times. What it binds is unknown. Every TCR cDNA molecule carried a tag that served as a unique molecular identifier. In TCRdb, the 5' RACE reads were re-called with MiXCR into one record per CDR3 protein. The data show 100,000 or so distinct CDR3 sequences, 3.5% to 5% seen once. The CDR3 totals 18 residues. Germline loops: CDR1 SGHAT, CDR2 FQNNGV. Trimming took off 5 bases at V and 4 bases at J, with 26 bases between the two ends. Time point meaning: sample taken at primary tumor resection. No cells were sorted before sequencing. The whole RNA sequenced was extracted from tumor, nontumor lung or frozen PBMC.

V gene TRBV11-2 combines with J gene TRBJ1-2; weak D call: TRBD1 (5 bases). The sequencing here drew on lung tumor tissue, taken at surgery. The clonotype was recovered from a male donor with early-stage non-small cell lung cancer. CDR3 region: CASSDLVRRDATFYGYTF. The CDR3 DNA is TGTGCCAGCAGCGATCTTGTCCGTCGGGACGCAACCTTCTATGGCTACACCTTC.